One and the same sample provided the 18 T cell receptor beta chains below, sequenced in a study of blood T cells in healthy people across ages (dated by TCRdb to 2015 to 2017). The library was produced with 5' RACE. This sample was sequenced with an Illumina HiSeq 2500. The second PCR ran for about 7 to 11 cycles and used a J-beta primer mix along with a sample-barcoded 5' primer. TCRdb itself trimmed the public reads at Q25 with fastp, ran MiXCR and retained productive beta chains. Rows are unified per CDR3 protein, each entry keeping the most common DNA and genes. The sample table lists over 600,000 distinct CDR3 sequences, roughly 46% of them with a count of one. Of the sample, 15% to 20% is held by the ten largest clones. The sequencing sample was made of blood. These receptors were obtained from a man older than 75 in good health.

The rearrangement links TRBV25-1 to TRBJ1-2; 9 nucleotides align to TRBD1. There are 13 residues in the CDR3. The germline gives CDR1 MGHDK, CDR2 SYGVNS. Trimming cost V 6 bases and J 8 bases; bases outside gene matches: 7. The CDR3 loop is CASRGTGNNGYTF. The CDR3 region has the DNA TGTGCCAGCAGAGGGACAGGGAATAACGGCTACACCTTC.

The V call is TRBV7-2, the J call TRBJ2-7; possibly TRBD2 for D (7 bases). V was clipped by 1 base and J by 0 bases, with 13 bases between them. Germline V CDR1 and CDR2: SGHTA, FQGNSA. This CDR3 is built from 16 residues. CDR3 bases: TGTGCCAGCAGCTTAGGGGGGGGGCGGAACTCCTACGAGCAGTACTTC. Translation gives CASSLGGGRNSYEQYF.

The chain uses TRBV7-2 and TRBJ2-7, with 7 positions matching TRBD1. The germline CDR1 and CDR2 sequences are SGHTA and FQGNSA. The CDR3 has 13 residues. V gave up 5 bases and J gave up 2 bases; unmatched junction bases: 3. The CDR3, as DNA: TGTGCCAGCAGCGCCGGGACAGCCTACGAGCAGTACTTC. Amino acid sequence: CASSAGTAYEQYF.

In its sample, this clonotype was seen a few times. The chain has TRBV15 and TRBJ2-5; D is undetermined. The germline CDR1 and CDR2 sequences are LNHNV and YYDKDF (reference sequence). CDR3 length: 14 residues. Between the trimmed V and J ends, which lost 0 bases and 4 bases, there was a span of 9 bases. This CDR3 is CATSRDVWGETQYF. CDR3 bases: TGTGCCACCAGCAGAGATGTTTGGGGAGAGACCCAGTACTTC.

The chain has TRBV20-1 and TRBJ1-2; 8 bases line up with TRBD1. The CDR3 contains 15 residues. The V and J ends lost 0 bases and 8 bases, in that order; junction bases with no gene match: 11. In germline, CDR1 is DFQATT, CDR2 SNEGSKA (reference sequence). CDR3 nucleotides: TGCAGTGCTAGAGATGGGTTGACAGGGGTAAACGGCTACACCTTC. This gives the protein CSARDGLTGVNGYTF.

The CDR3 loop reads CASSSGGSYNEQYF. CDR3 nucleotides: TGTGCCAGCAGTTCAGGGGGCTCCTACAATGAGCAGTACTTC. This rearrangement joins TRBV6-5 to TRBJ2-1; 8 bases line up with TRBD1. The DNA end lines up better with TRBJ2-7; the J call may be wrong. The CDR3 sequence is 14 residues long. The germline V gene has CDR1 MNHEY and CDR2 SVGAGI.

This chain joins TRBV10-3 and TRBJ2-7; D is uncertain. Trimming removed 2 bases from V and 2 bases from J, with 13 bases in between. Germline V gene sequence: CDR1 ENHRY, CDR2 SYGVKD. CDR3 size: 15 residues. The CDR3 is CAISEPGRITYEQYF. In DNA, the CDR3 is TGTGCCATCAGTGAGCCAGGACGTATAACCTACGAGCAGTACTTC.

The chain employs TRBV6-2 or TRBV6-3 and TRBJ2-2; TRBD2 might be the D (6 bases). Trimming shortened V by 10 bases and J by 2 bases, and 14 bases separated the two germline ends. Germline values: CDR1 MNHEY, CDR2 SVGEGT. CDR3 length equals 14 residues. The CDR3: CATNRDFNTGELFF. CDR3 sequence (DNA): TGTGCCACCAACCGGGACTTTAACACCGGGGAGCTGTTTTTT.

DNA of the CDR3: TGCAGCGTTGATTTGGTGGTCGGCGGGTTCTCCTACAATGAGCAGTTCTTC. This translates into CSVDLVVGGFSYNEQFF. The V and J genes are TRBV29-1 and TRBJ2-1; D may be TRBD2 (5 bases). The CDR3 is 17 residues long. Germline V gene lookup returns CDR1 SQVTM and CDR2 ANQGSEA. Trimming shortened V by 3 bases and J by 0 bases, and 18 bases separated the two germline ends.

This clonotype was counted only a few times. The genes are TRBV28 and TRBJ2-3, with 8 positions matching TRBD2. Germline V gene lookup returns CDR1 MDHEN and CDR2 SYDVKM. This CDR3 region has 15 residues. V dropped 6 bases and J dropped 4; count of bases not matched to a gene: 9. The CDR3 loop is CASRASGGPSDTQYF. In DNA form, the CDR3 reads TGTGCCAGCAGAGCTTCGGGAGGGCCGTCAGATACGCAGTATTTT.

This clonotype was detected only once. This chain's CDR3 is CAISETGTGGDTQYF. In DNA form, the CDR3 reads TGTGCCATCAGTGAGACCGGGACAGGTGGAGATACGCAGTATTTT. This chain links TRBV10-3 with TRBJ2-3; 8 bases fit TRBD1. V was clipped by 2 bases and J by 5 bases; unmatched bases: 6. Germline-derived CDR1 and CDR2 are ENHRY and SYGVKD. This CDR3 spans 15 amino acids.

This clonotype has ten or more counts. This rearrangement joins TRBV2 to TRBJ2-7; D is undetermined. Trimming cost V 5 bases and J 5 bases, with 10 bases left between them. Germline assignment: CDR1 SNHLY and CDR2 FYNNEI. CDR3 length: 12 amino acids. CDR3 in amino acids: CASSYDWDEQYF. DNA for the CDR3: TGTGCCAGCAGTTACGACTGGGACGAGCAGTACTTC.

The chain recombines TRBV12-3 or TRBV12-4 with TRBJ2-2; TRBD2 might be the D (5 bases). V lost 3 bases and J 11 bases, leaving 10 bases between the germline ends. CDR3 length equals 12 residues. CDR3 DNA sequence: TGTGCCAGCAGTTTCCTAAGCGGTGAGCTGTTTTTT. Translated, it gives CASSFLSGELFF.

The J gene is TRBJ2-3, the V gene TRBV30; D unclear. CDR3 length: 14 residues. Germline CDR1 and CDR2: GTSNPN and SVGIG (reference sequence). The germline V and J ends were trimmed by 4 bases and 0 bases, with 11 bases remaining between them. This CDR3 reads CAWTRLSSTDTQYF. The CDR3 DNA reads TGTGCCTGGACCCGGTTGTCTAGCACAGATACGCAGTATTTT.

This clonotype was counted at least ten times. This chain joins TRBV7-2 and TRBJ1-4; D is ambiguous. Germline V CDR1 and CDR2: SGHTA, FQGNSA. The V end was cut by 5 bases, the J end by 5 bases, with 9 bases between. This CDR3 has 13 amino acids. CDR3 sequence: CASSVYGNEKLFF. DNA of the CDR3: TGTGCCAGCAGCGTGTACGGGAATGAAAAACTGTTTTTT.

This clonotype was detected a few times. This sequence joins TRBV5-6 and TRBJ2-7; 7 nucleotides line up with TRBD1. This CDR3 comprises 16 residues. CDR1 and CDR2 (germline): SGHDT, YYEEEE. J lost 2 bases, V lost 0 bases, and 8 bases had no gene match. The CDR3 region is CASSLGEQGYTYEQYF. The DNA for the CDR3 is TGTGCCAGCAGCTTGGGGGAACAGGGGTACACCTACGAGCAGTACTTC. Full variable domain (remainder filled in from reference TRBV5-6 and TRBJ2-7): DAGVTQSPTHLIKTRGQQVTLRCSPKSGHDTVSWYQQALGQGPQFIFQYYEEEERQRGNFPDRFSGHQFPNYSSELNVNALLLGDSALYLCASSLGEQGYTYEQYFGPGTRLTVT.

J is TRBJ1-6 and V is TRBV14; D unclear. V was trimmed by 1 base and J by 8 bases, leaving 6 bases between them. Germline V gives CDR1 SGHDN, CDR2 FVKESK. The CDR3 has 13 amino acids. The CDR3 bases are TGTGCCAGCAGCCAAGTATCTTATTCACCCCTCCACTTT. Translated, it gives CASSQVSYSPLHF. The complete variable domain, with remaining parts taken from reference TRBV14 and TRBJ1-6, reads EAGVTQFPSHSVIEKGQTVTLRCDPISGHDNLYWYRRVMGKEIKFLLHFVKESKQDESGMPNNRFLAERTGGTYSTLKVQPAELEDSGVYFCASSQVSYSPLHFGNGTRLTVT.

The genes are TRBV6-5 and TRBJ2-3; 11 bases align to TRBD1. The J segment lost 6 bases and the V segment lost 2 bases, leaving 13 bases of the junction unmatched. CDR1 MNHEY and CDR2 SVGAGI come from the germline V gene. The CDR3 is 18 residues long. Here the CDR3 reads CASSYLGTGGGGLDTQYF. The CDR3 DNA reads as TGTGCCAGCAGTTACCTCGGGACAGGGGGTGGGGGTCTCGATACGCAGTATTTT.